This TCR beta chain was sequenced in a study of blood T cell repertoires in COVID-19. In the study's own analysis: Reference gene primer amplification gave nucleated cell count estimates. This table comes from immunoSEQ multiplex PCR, and its TCRdb copy is limited to in-frame clones, with some not included. V, J and clone size are those of that table, while D and trimming were read from the DNA. The sample carries 300,000 to 400,000 clones, roughly 90% recorded once. This clone was recorded a few times. The CDR3 sequence is 18 residues long. V gave up 3 bases and J gave up 1 base, with 16 bases separating them. Germline lookup yields CDR1 PRHDT and CDR2 FYEKMQ (reference sequence).

This clonotype originated in a woman aged 45-65 years with active or convalescent COVID-19. This chain uses TRBV13 with TRBJ2-6, with D perhaps TRBD1 (7 bases). Sequencing was carried out using peripheral blood. The CDR3 bases are TGTGCCAGCAGCTTGACAGGGAGGAGGGTTTCTGGGGCCAACGTCCTGACTTTC. Translation gives CASSLTGRRVSGANVLTF.